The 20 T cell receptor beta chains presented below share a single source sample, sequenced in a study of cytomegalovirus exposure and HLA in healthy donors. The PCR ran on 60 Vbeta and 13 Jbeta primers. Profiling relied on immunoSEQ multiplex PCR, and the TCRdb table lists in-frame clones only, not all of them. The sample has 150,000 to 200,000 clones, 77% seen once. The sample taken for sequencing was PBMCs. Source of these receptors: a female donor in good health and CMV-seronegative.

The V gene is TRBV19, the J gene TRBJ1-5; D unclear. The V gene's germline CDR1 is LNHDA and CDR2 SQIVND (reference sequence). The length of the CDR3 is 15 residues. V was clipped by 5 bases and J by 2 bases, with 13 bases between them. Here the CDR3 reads CASSLSGRGNQPQHF. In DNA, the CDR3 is TGTGCCAGTAGTTTGTCGGGGAGGGGCAATCAGCCCCAGCATTTT.

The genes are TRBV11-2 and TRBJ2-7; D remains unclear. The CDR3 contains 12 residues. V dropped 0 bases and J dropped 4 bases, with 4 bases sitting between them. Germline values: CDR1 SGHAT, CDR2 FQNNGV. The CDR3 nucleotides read TGTGCCAGCAGCTTAGATCGGTACGAGCAGTACTTC. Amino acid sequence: CASSLDRYEQYF.

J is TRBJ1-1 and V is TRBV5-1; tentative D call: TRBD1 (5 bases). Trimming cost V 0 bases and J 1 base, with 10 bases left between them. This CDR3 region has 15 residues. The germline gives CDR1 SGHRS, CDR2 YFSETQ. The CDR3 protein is CASSLGGLSNTEAFF. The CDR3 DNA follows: TGCGCCAGCAGCTTGGGGGGACTTTCGAACACTGAAGCTTTCTTT.

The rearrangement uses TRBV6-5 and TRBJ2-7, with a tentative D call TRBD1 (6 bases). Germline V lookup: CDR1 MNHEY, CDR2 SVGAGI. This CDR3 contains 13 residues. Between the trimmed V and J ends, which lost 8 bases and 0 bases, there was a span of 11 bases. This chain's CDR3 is CASRTAVSYEQYF. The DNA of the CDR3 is TGTGCCAGCCGGACAGCGGTCTCCTACGAGCAGTACTTC.

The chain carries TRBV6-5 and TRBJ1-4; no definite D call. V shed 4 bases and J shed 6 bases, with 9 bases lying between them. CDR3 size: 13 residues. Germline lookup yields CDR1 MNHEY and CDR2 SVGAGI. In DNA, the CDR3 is TGTGCCAGCAGTTTGGTGGCGGATGAAAAACTGTTTTTT. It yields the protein CASSLVADEKLFF.

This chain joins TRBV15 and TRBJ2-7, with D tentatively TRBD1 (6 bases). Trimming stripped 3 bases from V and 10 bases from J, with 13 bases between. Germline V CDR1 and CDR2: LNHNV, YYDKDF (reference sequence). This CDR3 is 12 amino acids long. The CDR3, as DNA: TGTGCCACCAGCAGCACAGGGTTGGAACAGTACTTC. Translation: CATSSTGLEQYF.

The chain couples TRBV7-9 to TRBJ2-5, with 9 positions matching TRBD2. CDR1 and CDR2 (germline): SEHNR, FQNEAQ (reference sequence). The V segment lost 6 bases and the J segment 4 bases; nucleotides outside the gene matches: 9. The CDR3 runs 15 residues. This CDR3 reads CASSLASGAGETQYF. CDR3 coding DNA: TGTGCCAGCAGTCTGGCTAGCGGGGCTGGAGAGACCCAGTACTTC.

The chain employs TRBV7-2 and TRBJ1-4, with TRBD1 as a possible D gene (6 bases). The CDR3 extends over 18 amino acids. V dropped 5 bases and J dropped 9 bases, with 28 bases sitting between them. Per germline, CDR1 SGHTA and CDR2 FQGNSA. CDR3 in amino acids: CASSPSGGGIGSRKKLFF. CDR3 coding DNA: TGTGCCAGCAGCCCTTCGGGGGGCGGTATCGGATCCAGGAAAAAACTGTTTTTT. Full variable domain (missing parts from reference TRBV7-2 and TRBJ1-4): GAGVSQSPSNKVTEKGKDVELRCDPISGHTALYWYRQSLGQGLEFLIYFQGNSAPDKSGLPSDRFSAERTGGSVSTLTIQRTQQEDSAVYLCASSPSGGGIGSRKKLFFGSGTQLSVL.

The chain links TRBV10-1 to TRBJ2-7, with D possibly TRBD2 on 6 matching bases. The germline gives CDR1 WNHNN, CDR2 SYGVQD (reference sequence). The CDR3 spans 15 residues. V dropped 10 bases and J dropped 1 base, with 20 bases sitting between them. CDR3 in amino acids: CATQEASVGSYEQYF. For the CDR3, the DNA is TGCGCCACCCAAGAGGCTAGCGTTGGGTCCTACGAGCAGTACTTC.

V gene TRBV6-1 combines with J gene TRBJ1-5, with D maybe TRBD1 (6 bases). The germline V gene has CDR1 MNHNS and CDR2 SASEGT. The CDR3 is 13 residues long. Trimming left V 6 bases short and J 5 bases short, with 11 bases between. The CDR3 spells CASRYRVYQPQHF. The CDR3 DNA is TGTGCCAGCAGATACAGGGTCTATCAGCCCCAGCATTTT.

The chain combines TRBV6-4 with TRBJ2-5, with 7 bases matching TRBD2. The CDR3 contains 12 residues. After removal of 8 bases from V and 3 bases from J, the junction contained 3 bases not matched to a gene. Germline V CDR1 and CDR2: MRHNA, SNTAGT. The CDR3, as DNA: TGTGCCAGCCAGAGCGGGGAAGAGACCCAGTACTTC. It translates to CASQSGEETQYF.

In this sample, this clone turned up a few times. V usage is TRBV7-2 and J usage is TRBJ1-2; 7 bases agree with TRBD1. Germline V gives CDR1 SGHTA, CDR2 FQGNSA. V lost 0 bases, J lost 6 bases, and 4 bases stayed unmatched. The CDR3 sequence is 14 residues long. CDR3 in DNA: TGTGCCAGCAGCTTAGCACAGGGGACCAATGGCTACACCTTC. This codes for CASSLAQGTNGYTF.

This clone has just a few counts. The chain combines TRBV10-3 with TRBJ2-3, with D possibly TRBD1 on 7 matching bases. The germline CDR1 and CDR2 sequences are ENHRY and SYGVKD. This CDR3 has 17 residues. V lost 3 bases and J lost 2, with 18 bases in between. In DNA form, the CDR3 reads TGTGCCATCAGTGACCTACTGGGGGGACAGAACACAGATACGCAGTATTTT. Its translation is CAISDLLGGQNTDTQYF.

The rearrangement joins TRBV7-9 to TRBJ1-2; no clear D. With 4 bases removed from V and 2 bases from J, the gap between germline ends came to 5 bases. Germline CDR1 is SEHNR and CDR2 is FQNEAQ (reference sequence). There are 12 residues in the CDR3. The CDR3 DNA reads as TGTGCCAGCAGCTCAGGAAACTATGGCTACACCTTC. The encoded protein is CASSSGNYGYTF.

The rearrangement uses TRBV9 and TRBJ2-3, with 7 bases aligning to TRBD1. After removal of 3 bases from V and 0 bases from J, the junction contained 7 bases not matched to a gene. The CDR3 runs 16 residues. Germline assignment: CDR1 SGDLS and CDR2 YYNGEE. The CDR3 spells CASSGQGDASTDTQYF. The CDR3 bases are TGTGCCAGCAGCGGTCAGGGGGACGCTAGCACAGATACGCAGTATTTT.

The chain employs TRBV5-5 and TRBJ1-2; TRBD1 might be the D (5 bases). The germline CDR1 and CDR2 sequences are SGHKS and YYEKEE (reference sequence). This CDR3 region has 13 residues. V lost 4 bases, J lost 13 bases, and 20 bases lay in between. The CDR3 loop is CASSEGKTDQGTF. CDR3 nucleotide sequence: TGTGCCAGCAGCGAAGGTAAGACAGACCAGGGCACCTTC.

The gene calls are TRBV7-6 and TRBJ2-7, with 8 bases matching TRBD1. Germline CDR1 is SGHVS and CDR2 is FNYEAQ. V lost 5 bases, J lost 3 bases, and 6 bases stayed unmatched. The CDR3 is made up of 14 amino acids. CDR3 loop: CASSTGGRDYEQYF. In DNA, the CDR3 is TGTGCCAGCAGCACAGGGGGAAGGGACTACGAGCAGTACTTC.

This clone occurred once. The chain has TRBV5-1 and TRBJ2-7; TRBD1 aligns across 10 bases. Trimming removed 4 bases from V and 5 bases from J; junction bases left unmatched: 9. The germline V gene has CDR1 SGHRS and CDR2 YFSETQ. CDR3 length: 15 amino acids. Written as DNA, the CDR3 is TGCGCCAGCAGCCGTACTGGACAGGGGGACGACGAGCAGTACTTC. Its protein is CASSRTGQGDDEQYF. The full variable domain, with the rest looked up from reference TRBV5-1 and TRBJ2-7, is KAGVTQTPRYLIKTRGQQVTLSCSPISGHRSVSWYQQTPGQGLQFLFEYFSETQRNKGNFPGRFSGRQFSNSRSEMNVSTLELGDSALYLCASSRTGQGDDEQYFGPGTRLTVT.

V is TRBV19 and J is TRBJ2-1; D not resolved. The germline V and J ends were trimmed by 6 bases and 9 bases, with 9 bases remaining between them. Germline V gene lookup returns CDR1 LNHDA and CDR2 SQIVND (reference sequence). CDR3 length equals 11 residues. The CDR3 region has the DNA TGTGCCAGTAGGACAACTTTTGAGCAGTTCTTC. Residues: CASRTTFEQFF.

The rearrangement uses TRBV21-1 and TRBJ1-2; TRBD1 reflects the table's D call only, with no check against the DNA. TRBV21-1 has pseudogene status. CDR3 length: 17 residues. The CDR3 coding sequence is TGTGCCAGCAGCAAAATAGAGCGACAGGGTCCTAACTATGGCTACACCTTC. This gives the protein CASSKIERQGPNYGYTF.